A selection of T cell receptor beta chains follows, all from one sample in a study of blood T cell repertoires in COVID-19. TCRdb keeps only in-frame clones here, not all; method: immunoSEQ multiplex PCR. The table shows fewer than 15,000 clones, with roughly 88% occurring only once. The specimen sequenced was peripheral blood. These TCRs come from a human donor in a cohort sampled during active COVID-19. Each CDR3 is given with its conserved first and last residue. A D gene is named only where the DNA matches it firmly. Size is omitted from some rows. Given values are once, few, many or a class for expanded clones.

V,D,J,size,DNA,CDR3
TRBV14,.,TRBJ1-1,.,TGTGCCAGCAGCCAGGCCGGGGGTGAAGCTTTCTTT,CASSQAGGEAFF
TRBV7-6,.,TRBJ1-4,.,TGTGCCAGCAGCCGCAGGGAAGGTAGTGAAAAACTGTTTTTT,CASSRREGSEKLFF
TRBV12-3/TRBV12-4,.,TRBJ1-1,.,TGTGCCAGCAGTCCCCGCAGGTTTGATGAAGCTTTCTTT,CASSPRRFDEAFF
TRBV18,TRBD1,TRBJ1-6,once,TGTGCCAGCTCGCAGGACAGGAGAAATTCACCCCTCCACTTT,CASSQDRRNSPLHF
TRBV30,.,TRBJ2-5,.,TGTGCCTGGAGTGGGACAGATGAGACCCAGTACTTC,CAWSGTDETQYF
TRBV7-8,.,TRBJ1-1,.,TGTGCCAGCAGCCGAGGGGCTAACACTGAAGCTTTCTTT,CASSRGANTEAFF
TRBV29-1,TRBD1,TRBJ2-2,.,TGCAGCGGTGGGACAGGGTCGAACACCGGGGAGCTGTTTTTT,CSGGTGSNTGELFF
TRBV7-2,TRBD1,TRBJ1-5,.,TGTGCCAGCACCCTAGGGGGAGGGACAGGTAATCAGCCCCAGCATTTT,CASTLGGGTGNQPQHF
TRBV25-1,.,TRBJ2-7,.,TGTGCCAGCAGTGAAGGGGGACTCAACGAGCAGTACTTC,CASSEGGLNEQYF
TRBV10-3,TRBD2,TRBJ2-3,once,TGTGCCTCCTTCCCGGGGGGAACAGATACGCAGTATTTT,CASFPGGTDTQYF
TRBV11-3,TRBD1,TRBJ2-5,few,TGTGCCAGCAGCCGGACAGGGGGCAGGGAGACCCAGTACTTC,CASSRTGGRETQYF
TRBV30,.,TRBJ1-3,.,TGTGCCTGGGGACAGACTGGAAACACCATATATTTT,CAWGQTGNTIYF
TRBV7-8,.,TRBJ2-7,.,TGTGCCAGCAGCCCCCGAGGAGCATCCTACGAGCAGTACTTC,CASSPRGASYEQYF
TRBV6-5,.,TRBJ2-1,.,TGTGCCAGCACCCTGGGGCATGGTGGTAATGAGCAGTTCTTC,CASTLGHGGNEQFF
TRBV9,TRBD2,TRBJ2-1,.,TGTGCCAGCAGCCCGGGGGGGGGCCAGTCCAATGAGCAGTTCTTC,CASSPGGGQSNEQFF
TRBV4-3,TRBD1,TRBJ2-7,.,TGCGCCAGCAGCCAAGATCCGGGCAGGGGGTACGACGAGCAGTACTTC,CASSQDPGRGYDEQYF
TRBV9,TRBD2,TRBJ2-1,.,TGTGCCAGCAGCCCAAGGGATGGCGGGGGGAAGGGAAATGAGCAGTTCTTC,CASSPRDGGGKGNEQFF
TRBV5-4,TRBD1,TRBJ2-3,once,TGTGCCAGCAGCTTGTTGGACAGGGATGGAGATACGCAGTATTTT,CASSLLDRDGDTQYF
TRBV29-1,TRBD1,TRBJ2-5,few,TGCAGCGTTGCCCGCCGGACAGGACAAGAGACCCAGTACTTC,CSVARRTGQETQYF
TRBV6-5,TRBD1,TRBJ1-2,.,TGTGCCACCTCAGGGGGGATGGACTATGGCTACACCTTC,CATSGGMDYGYTF
TRBV19,.,TRBJ2-1,.,TGTGCCAGTAGTTCCCGGGGTGACAATGAGCAGTTCTTC,CASSSRGDNEQFF
TRBV7-8,TRBD2,TRBJ2-7,.,TGTGCCAGCAGCTTAGCGCAACAGCGGGGGACCTACGAGCAGTACTTC,CASSLAQQRGTYEQYF
TRBV10-2,TRBD1,TRBJ2-1,.,TGCGCCAGCAGTGAATGGGACAGGTCCAATGAGCAGTTCTTC,CASSEWDRSNEQFF
TRBV3-1/TRBV3-2,.,TRBJ1-4,.,TGTGCCAGAGACAGACCAACTAATGAAAAACTGTTTTTT,CARDRPTNEKLFF
TRBV6-5,.,TRBJ2-5,.,TGTGCCAGCAGACACACAGGGAACGCAGAGACCCAGTACTTC,CASRHTGNAETQYF
TRBV20-1,.,TRBJ2-7,once,TGCAGTGCTAGTACCGGTAGACAGGGTAGCGGCTACGAGCAGTACTTC,CSASTGRQGSGYEQYF
TRBV7-2,TRBD2,TRBJ2-5,.,TGTGCCAGCAGCTTCGGTGGAACTAGCGGCCAAGAGACCCAGTACTTC,CASSFGGTSGQETQYF
TRBV4-3,TRBD2,TRBJ2-5,.,TGCGCCAGCAGCCAAGATGTGGTAGCGGGGGTCCGGGAGACCCAGTACTTC,CASSQDVVAGVRETQYF
TRBV27,TRBD1,TRBJ1-3,.,TGTGCCAGCAGTTTAACAGGGGGCTCTGGAAACACCATATATTTT,CASSLTGGSGNTIYF
TRBV3-1/TRBV3-2,.,TRBJ1-1,.,TGTGCCAGCAGCCAGCCCACAGGGTCAGGGACTGAAGCTTTCTTT,CASSQPTGSGTEAFF
TRBV4-3,TRBD2,TRBJ2-1,.,TGCGCCAGCAGCCAAGATGTGCCGGGGGGGTACAATGAGCAGTTCTTC,CASSQDVPGGYNEQFF
TRBV4-3,.,TRBJ1-6,.,TGCGCCAGCAGCCGGGGGAGGCGGGGAGGGACGGGGAGTTCACCCCTCCACTTT,CASSRGRRGGTGSSPLHF
TRBV4-3,TRBD2,TRBJ2-1,.,TGCGCCAGCAGCCTCAAGAAGCGGGCGGGGGGGGTCAATGAGCAGTTCTTC,CASSLKKRAGGVNEQFF
TRBV19,TRBD1,TRBJ1-5,few,TGTGCCAGTAGTATAAATGGACAGGGGGGCAATCAGCCCCAGCATTTT,CASSINGQGGNQPQHF
TRBV3-1/TRBV3-2,.,TRBJ2-1,.,TGTGCCAGCAGCCAAGACGGAAAACAGGCGGGAAACAATGAGCAGTTCTTC,CASSQDGKQAGNNEQFF
TRBV12-3/TRBV12-4,TRBD1,TRBJ2-7,.,TGTGCCAGCAGTGGAACAGGGGTCGGCGAGCAGTACTTC,CASSGTGVGEQYF
TRBV4-3,.,TRBJ2-3,.,TGCGCCAGCAGTCAGGGCCCCACCAGGGCGCAGTATTTT,CASSQGPTRAQYF
TRBV19,.,TRBJ2-1,.,TGTGCCAGTAGTAGCGGGGATGGGGTTTACAATGAGCAGTTCTTC,CASSSGDGVYNEQFF
TRBV11-3,TRBD1,TRBJ2-5,.,TGTGCCAGCAGCTTAGGACAGGGTATCGGGGAGACCCAGTACTTC,CASSLGQGIGETQYF
TRBV5-4,TRBD2,TRBJ2-1,.,TGTGCCAGCAGCCATAGCGGGGGGGCTAATGAGCAGTTCTTC,CASSHSGGANEQFF
TRBV3-1/TRBV3-2,TRBD2,TRBJ2-2,few,TGTGCCAGCAGCCAAGGGCTAGCGGGAGGGTCCGGGGAGCTGTTTTTT,CASSQGLAGGSGELFF
TRBV6-5,TRBD1,TRBJ2-2,.,TGTGCCGGGAAGCCGGGACAGGACCACACCGGGGAGCTGTTTTTT,CAGKPGQDHTGELFF
TRBV7-8,TRBD1,TRBJ1-1,.,TGTGCCAGCAGCCCAGGGGGACTTCAAGCTTTCTTT,CASSPGGLQAFF
TRBV10-3,TRBD1,TRBJ2-7,.,TGTGCCATCAGAACATCGGGGACAGGCTCCTACGAGCAGTACTTC,CAIRTSGTGSYEQYF
TRBV3-1/TRBV3-2,.,TRBJ2-5,once,TGTGCCAGCAGCCAAGACGGCCAGAGGGCCCAGTACTTC,CASSQDGQRAQYF
TRBV7-9,TRBD2,TRBJ2-3,.,TGTGCCAGCAGCTTAGTAGCGGGAGGCTCGGATACGCAGTATTTT,CASSLVAGGSDTQYF
TRBV7-2,.,TRBJ2-7,once,TGTGCCAGCAGCTTATATACAGCCTCCTACGAGCAGTACTTC,CASSLYTASYEQYF
TRBV3-1/TRBV3-2,TRBD2,TRBJ2-1,.,TGTGCCAGCAGCCAAGAGAAGCGGGGGGTAATGGGCAATGAGCAGTTCTTC,CASSQEKRGVMGNEQFF
TRBV5-1,TRBD1,TRBJ1-3,.,TGCGCCAGCAGCACAGGGACAGGGGGAAACACCATATATTTT,CASSTGTGGNTIYF
TRBV6-2/TRBV6-3,.,TRBJ1-1,.,TGTGCCAGCAGTTACACTCTGGTCATGAACACTGAAGCTTTCTTT,CASSYTLVMNTEAFF
TRBV6-6,.,TRBJ1-1,.,TGTGCCAGCAGTCAAGGGGCGGCAACTTTCTTT,CASSQGAATFF
TRBV20-1,TRBD2,TRBJ2-7,.,TGCAGTGCTAGTACTAGCGGGGGTGGCGAGCAGTACTTC,CSASTSGGGEQYF
TRBV7-3,.,TRBJ2-2,.,TGTGCCAGCAGCTTAATGGGCAACGGGGAGCTGTTTTTT,CASSLMGNGELFF